Sequencing of this TCR beta chain was carried out in a study of cytomegalovirus exposure and HLA in healthy donors. Study-wide results and caveats: Sequences of the TCR beta chain were said to predict the HLA-A and HLA-B alleles of most subjects accurately. An analysis that was carried out later associated 16,000 or so TCR beta sequences with HLA alleles at 0.05 false discovery rate. For cytomegalovirus status, the classifier reportedly gave diagnoses with high specificity and sensitivity.

Researchers ran the PCR with 60 Vbeta and 13 Jbeta primers. Produced via immunoSEQ multiplex PCR; TCRdb's table is partial and in-frame only. The sample consists of fewer than 120,000 clones, about 80% of them appearing once. This clone came up a few times. The target antigen is unknown. This CDR3 spans 14 amino acids. CDR1 and CDR2 from the germline V gene are SGHDN and FVKESK. Deletions cut 3 bases from V and 4 bases from J, with 9 bases between. Sequences were obtained from PBMCs. The V and J genes are TRBV14 and TRBJ2-2, with D tentatively TRBD1 (6 bases). This receptor was identified in a woman in her sixties or seventies in good health and CMV-seropositive. CDR3 loop: CASSQDSVTGELFF. The CDR3 bases are TGTGCCAGCAGCCAGGACAGCGTCACCGGGGAGCTGTTTTTT.